These T cell receptor beta chains were read from a single sample in a study of cytomegalovirus exposure and HLA in healthy donors. Profiled with immunoSEQ multiplex PCR; TCRdb holds only in-frame clones, not every one. The table records 100,000 to 120,000 clones, 70% to 80% of them present only once. The specimen sequenced was PBMCs. These receptors all stem from a woman under 40 in good health and CMV-seropositive. The CDR3 runs from the conserved cysteine through the conserved F or W. A D gene is named only where the DNA matches it firmly. Clone size is not always given. Where it is, it says once, few, many or a class for expanded clones.

D gene,J gene,clone size,V gene,CDR3 DNA,CDR3 protein
TRBD1,TRBJ1-1,NA,TRBV30,TGTGCCTGGAGTGGGGACAGGGGAGGACCTGAAGCTTTCTTT,CAWSGDRGGPEAFF
TRBD1,TRBJ2-7,NA,TRBV6-5,TGTGCCAGCAGACGCCCCGGGCAGGGGGCCTACGAGCAGTACTTC,CASRRPGQGAYEQYF
NA,TRBJ2-1,few,TRBV7-9,TGTGCCAGCAGCTCCCGACATAACAATGAGCAGTTCTTC,CASSSRHNNEQFF
TRBD1,TRBJ2-7,NA,TRBV13,TGTGCCAGCAGCTCTGGACAGGGCTACGAGCAGTACTTC,CASSSGQGYEQYF
NA,TRBJ1-4,NA,TRBV5-4,TGTGCCAGCAGCGGAATGGGGGGGAATGAGGAAAAACTGTTTTTT,CASSGMGGNEEKLFF
TRBD1,TRBJ1-1,NA,TRBV2,TGTGCCAGTGGACGAGGGGGCGTTTTCGGTGAAGCTTTCTTT,CASGRGGVFGEAFF
NA,TRBJ1-3,NA,TRBV11-2,TGTGCCAGCAGCCCAGACAGGACGTCTGGAAACACCATATATTTT,CASSPDRTSGNTIYF
TRBD1,TRBJ2-5,NA,TRBV7-8,TGTGCCAGCAGCCATAACAGGGGACAAGAGACCCAGTACTTC,CASSHNRGQETQYF
TRBD2,TRBJ2-2,NA,TRBV7-3,TGTGCCAGCAGCCCGGGGACTAGCGGGAGGGCCGGGGAGCTGTTTTTT,CASSPGTSGRAGELFF
TRBD1,TRBJ1-1,NA,TRBV11-2,TGTGCCAGCAGCACCCCTGACCGGGACAGGGGCAAGGAAGACACTGAAGCTTTCTTT,CASSTPDRDRGKEDTEAFF
NA,TRBJ2-7,once,TRBV4-1,TGCGCCAGCAGCCAAGATCAGACGGCAGGGGCCGAGCAGTACTTC,CASSQDQTAGAEQYF
TRBD1,TRBJ1-2,NA,TRBV14,TGTGCCAGCAGCCAAGGGAAAGGGGGCAGACCTAACTATGGCTACACCTTC,CASSQGKGGRPNYGYTF
NA,TRBJ1-1,NA,TRBV4-1,TGCGCCAGCAGCCAGGACAGTGTACTGAACACTGAAGCTTTCTTT,CASSQDSVLNTEAFF
TRBD1,TRBJ1-1,few,TRBV11-3,TGTGCCAGCAGCCCCGGACAGGCTAGGACTGAAGCTTTCTTT,CASSPGQARTEAFF
NA,TRBJ1-5,once,TRBV29-1,TGCAGCGTTGGGGGGACCGGCGGGGATCAGCCCCAGCATTTT,CSVGGTGGDQPQHF
NA,TRBJ1-1,NA,TRBV30,TGTGCCTGGAGTGGCATCGGACACGCTGAAGCTTTCTTT,CAWSGIGHAEAFF